One sample yielded the 14 T cell receptor beta chains listed below, sequenced in a study of blood T cell repertoires in COVID-19. Assay used: immunoSEQ multiplex PCR; TCRdb lists only in-frame clones, some missing. The sample yields 200,000 to 250,000 clones, around 84% seen once. Sequencing was carried out using PBMCs or T cells enriched from blood (not recorded which). The receptors here all came from a man younger than 40 with acute COVID-19.

The V gene is TRBV27, the J gene TRBJ2-5; TRBD2 agrees at 7 bases. Germline trimming cut 5 bases from V and 7 bases from J; bases unmatched to any gene: 7. The CDR3 has 13 amino acids. The germline V gene has CDR1 MNHEY and CDR2 SMNVEV (reference sequence). CDR3 bases: TGTGCCAGCAGTCAAGTCCCGGGAGGGACCCAGTACTTC. It yields the protein CASSQVPGGTQYF.

The rearrangement links TRBV27 to TRBJ1-1; 7 bases fit TRBD1. The CDR3 spans 18 residues. Germline V gene sequence: CDR1 MNHEY, CDR2 SMNVEV (reference sequence). Unmatched junction bases numbered 16, after V lost 3 bases and J lost 3 bases. The CDR3 sequence is CASSFYRQGPLTYTEAFF. The CDR3 nucleotides read TGTGCCAGCAGTTTCTACCGACAGGGCCCTTTAACTTACACTGAAGCTTTCTTT.

The chain links TRBV5-1 to TRBJ2-2; the match to TRBD1 covers 9 bases. This CDR3 spans 15 amino acids. Germline assignment: CDR1 SGHRS and CDR2 YFSETQ. V was clipped by 3 bases and J by 6 bases; unmatched bases: 6. The CDR3 sequence: CASSSGQGIPGELFF. Here the CDR3 DNA reads TGCGCCAGCAGCTCCGGACAGGGGATACCCGGGGAGCTGTTTTTT.

V is TRBV5-1 and J is TRBJ1-5, with D maybe TRBD1 (5 bases). Germline V gene data show CDR1 as SGHRS and CDR2 as YFSETQ. V dropped 4 bases and J dropped 2 bases, with 10 bases sitting between them. The CDR3 has 14 residues. CDR3 loop: CASSQGEGNQPQHF. The CDR3 nucleotides read TGCGCCAGCAGCCAAGGGGAGGGCAATCAGCCCCAGCATTTT.

The chain employs TRBV27 and TRBJ2-7; D uncertain. Germline values: CDR1 MNHEY, CDR2 SMNVEV (reference sequence). CDR3 size: 15 residues. V was trimmed by 5 bases and J by 0 bases, leaving 14 bases between them. Here the CDR3 reads CASSPVQRSSYEQYF. The DNA for the CDR3 is TGTGCCAGCAGTCCTGTGCAGAGGAGCTCCTACGAGCAGTACTTC.

V and J are TRBV7-9 and TRBJ2-5; D remains ambiguous. CDR1 is SEHNR and CDR2 is FQNEAQ in the germline V gene (reference sequence). The CDR3 is 14 amino acids. The V and J ends lost 4 bases and 1 base respectively, with 10 bases between them. CDR3 protein: CASSSYYPQETQYF. The CDR3 coding sequence is TGTGCCAGCAGCTCTTACTATCCCCAAGAGACCCAGTACTTC.

The chain employs TRBV24-1 and TRBJ1-1; tentatively, D is TRBD1 (6 bases). Germline CDR1 and CDR2: KGHDR and SFDVKD. Trimming took off 9 bases at V and 7 bases at J, with 14 bases between the two ends. CDR3 length: 12 residues. The CDR3 protein is CATSGVYGEAFF. CDR3 in DNA: TGTGCCACCTCAGGGGTCTACGGTGAAGCTTTCTTT.

This clone has only one observation. The chain has TRBV2 and TRBJ2-1, with D possibly matching TRBD1 (5 bases). The V end lost 3 bases, the J end lost 5 bases, and 8 bases lay between the germline ends. CDR3 size: 13 residues. Germline V gene data show CDR1 as SNHLY and CDR2 as FYNNEI. CDR3 DNA: TGTGCCAGCAGTGAGAACAGGAACAATGAGCAGTTCTTC. It specifies CASSENRNNEQFF.

V is TRBV3-1 (or the pseudogene TRBV3-2) and J is TRBJ1-3, with D unclear. Germline-derived CDR1 and CDR2 are LGHDT and YNNKEL (reference sequence). There are 16 residues in the CDR3. Trimming removed 1 base at V and 0 bases at J, with 10 bases between. The CDR3 sequence is CASSQAGVSSGNTIYF. CDR3 DNA: TGTGCCAGCAGCCAAGCAGGTGTAAGCTCTGGAAACACCATATATTTT.

This rearrangement joins TRBV5-1 to TRBJ2-1; D is uncertain. V lost 4 bases, J lost 8 bases, and 10 bases lay in between. The CDR3 runs to 12 residues. CDR1 is SGHRS, CDR2 YFSETQ, per germline. CDR3 coding DNA: TGCGCCAGCAGCAATATTGCGGATGAGCAGTTCTTC. Protein sequence: CASSNIADEQFF.

This chain links TRBV5-6 with TRBJ2-2, with a weak D call TRBD1 (6 bases). The CDR3 spans 16 residues. CDR1 SGHDT and CDR2 YYEEEE come from the germline V gene. Trimming cost V 4 bases and J 5 bases, with 18 bases left between them. CDR3 protein: CASSTTGAQRTGELFF. The CDR3 DNA reads as TGTGCCAGCAGCACGACAGGAGCCCAACGGACCGGGGAGCTGTTTTTT.

The table lists this clone with a count of one. The chain employs TRBV4-2 and TRBJ2-2; a weak D match, TRBD2 (7 bases). The germline V gene encodes CDR1 LGHNA and CDR2 YNFKEQ. The CDR3 length is 17 residues. V was shortened by 3 bases and J by 3 bases, with 17 bases between the two germline ends. CDR3 DNA sequence: TGTGCCAGCAGCCACAACGGAGGAGGGGGGGACACCGGGGAGCTGTTTTTT. Translation: CASSHNGGGGDTGELFF.

The CDR3 nucleotides read TGTGCCAGCAGTTACTCGACGGGGTGGGGAAACACCATATATTTT. It yields the protein CASSYSTGWGNTIYF. The V gene is TRBV6-5, the J gene TRBJ1-3, with D unresolved. V lost 0 bases to trimming and J lost 4 bases, with 10 bases between them. Germline V CDR1 and CDR2: MNHEY, SVGAGI. The CDR3 sequence is 15 residues long.

The chain employs TRBV18 and TRBJ1-5; 7 bases map to TRBD1. Germline CDR1 and CDR2: KGHSH and LQKENI. The V and J ends lost 4 bases and 0 bases, in that order; junction bases with no gene match: 9. CDR3 length: 17 residues. CDR3 sequence (DNA): TGTGCCAGCTCACTTTTAGGACAGGCAAATAGCAATCAGCCCCAGCATTTT. As protein: CASSLLGQANSNQPQHF.